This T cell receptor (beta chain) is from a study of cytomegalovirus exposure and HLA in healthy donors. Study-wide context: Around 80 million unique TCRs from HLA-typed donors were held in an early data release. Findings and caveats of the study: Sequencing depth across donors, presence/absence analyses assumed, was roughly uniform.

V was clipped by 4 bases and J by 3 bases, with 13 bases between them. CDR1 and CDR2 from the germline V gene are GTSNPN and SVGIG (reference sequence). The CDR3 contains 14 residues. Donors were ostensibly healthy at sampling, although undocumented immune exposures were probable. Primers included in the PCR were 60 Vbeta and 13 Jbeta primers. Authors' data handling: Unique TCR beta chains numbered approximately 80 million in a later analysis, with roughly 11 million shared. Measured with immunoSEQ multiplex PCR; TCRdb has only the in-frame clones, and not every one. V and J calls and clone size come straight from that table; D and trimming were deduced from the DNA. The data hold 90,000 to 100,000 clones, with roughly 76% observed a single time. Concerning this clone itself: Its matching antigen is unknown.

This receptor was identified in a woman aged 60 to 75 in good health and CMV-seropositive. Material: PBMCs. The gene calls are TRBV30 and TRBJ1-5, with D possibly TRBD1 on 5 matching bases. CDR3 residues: CAWTAGLPNQPQHF. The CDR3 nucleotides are TGTGCCTGGACGGCAGGGTTACCCAATCAGCCCCAGCATTTT.